This record covers a single TCR beta chain. The antigen is not known. The germline V and J ends were trimmed by 4 bases and 3 bases, with 18 bases remaining between them. Germline V gene sequence: CDR1 LGHNA, CDR2 YSLEER. The length of the CDR3 is 16 residues. This entry comes from a study of cytomegalovirus exposure and HLA in healthy donors. Broader study findings: Based on reports, TCR beta sequences accurately predicted HLA-A and HLA-B alleles for most subjects. For TCR beta chains, V- and J-gene trimming was later linked to a missense DCLRE1C variant.

The PCR made use of 60 Vbeta and 13 Jbeta primers. TCRdb's table, derived via immunoSEQ multiplex PCR, lists solely in-frame clones and lacks some. The table shows a few hundred thousand clones, with around four fifths occurring only once. The receptor was isolated from a woman aged 45-59 years in good health and CMV-seropositive. The material sequenced was PBMCs. This chain connects TRBV4-3 to TRBJ2-5; possible D gene TRBD2, 5 bases. CDR3 nucleotide sequence: TGCGCCAGCAGCCGGGGAGCCATGCTCTCTAAAGAGACCCAGTACTTC. Protein: CASSRGAMLSKETQYF.